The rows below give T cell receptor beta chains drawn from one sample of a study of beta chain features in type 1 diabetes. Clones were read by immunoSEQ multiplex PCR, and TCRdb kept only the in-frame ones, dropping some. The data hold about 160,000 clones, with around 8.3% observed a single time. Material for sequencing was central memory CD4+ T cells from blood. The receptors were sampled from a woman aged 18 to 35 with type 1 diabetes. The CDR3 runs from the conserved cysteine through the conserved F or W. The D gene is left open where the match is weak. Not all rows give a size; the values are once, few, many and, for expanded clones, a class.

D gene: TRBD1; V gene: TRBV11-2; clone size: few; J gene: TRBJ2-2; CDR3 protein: CASSLDRVSGELFF; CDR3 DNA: TGTGCCAGCAGCCTAGACAGGGTGTCCGGGGAGCTGTTTTTT
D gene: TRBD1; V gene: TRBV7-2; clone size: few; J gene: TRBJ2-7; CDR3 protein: CASSLTGGSGRDEQYF; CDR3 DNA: TGTGCCAGCAGCTTGACAGGGGGGTCCGGAAGGGACGAGCAGTACTTC
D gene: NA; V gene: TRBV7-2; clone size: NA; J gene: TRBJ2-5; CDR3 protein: CASSLLFGTQYF; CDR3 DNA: TGTGCCAGCAGCTTACTGTTCGGGACCCAGTACTTC
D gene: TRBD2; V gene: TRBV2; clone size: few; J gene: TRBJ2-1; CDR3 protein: CASSKQLAGGTYNEQFF; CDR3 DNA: TGTGCCAGCAGCAAACAACTAGCGGGGGGTACCTACAATGAGCAGTTCTTC
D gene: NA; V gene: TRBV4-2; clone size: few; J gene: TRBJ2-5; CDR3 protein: CASSQAQGGETQYF; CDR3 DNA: TGTGCCAGCAGCCAAGCTCAGGGTGGAGAGACCCAGTACTTC
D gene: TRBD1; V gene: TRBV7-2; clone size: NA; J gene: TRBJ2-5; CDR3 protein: CASSFLGQGETQYF; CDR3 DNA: TGTGCCAGCAGCTTCCTAGGACAGGGGGAGACCCAGTACTTC
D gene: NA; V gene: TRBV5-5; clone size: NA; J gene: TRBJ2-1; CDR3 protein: CASSFLAGEQFF; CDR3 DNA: TGTGCCAGCAGCTTCCTTGCGGGGGAGCAGTTCTTC
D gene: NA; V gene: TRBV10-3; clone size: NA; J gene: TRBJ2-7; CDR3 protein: CAISKGSGEQYF; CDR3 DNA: TGTGCCATCAGTAAGGGCTCGGGGGAGCAGTACTTC
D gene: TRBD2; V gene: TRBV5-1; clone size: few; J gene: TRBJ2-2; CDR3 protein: CASSLAGGRDTGELFF; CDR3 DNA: TGCGCCAGCAGCTTGGCTGGCGGGAGGGACACCGGGGAGCTGTTTTTT
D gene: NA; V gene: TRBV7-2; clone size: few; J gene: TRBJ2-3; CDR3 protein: CASSLTGVNRAGDTQYF; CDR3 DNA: TGTGCCAGCAGCCTAACTGGTGTTAACAGGGCCGGGGATACGCAGTATTTT
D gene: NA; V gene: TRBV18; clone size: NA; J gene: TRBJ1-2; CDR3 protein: CASSPRREDGYTF; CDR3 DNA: TGTGCCAGCTCACCACGCAGGGAGGATGGCTACACCTTC
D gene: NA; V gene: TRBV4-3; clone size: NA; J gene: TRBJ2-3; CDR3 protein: CASSQGSYTDTQYF; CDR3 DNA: TGCGCCAGCAGCCAAGGGAGTTACACAGATACGCAGTATTTT
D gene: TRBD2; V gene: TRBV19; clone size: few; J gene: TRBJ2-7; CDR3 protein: CASSTLAGGYEQYF; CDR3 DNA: TGTGCCAGTAGTACCCTAGCGGGGGGCTACGAGCAGTACTTC
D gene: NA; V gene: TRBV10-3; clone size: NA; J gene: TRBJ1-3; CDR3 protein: CAIKQAGNTIYF; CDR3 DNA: TGTGCCATCAAGCAGGCGGGAAACACCATATATTTT
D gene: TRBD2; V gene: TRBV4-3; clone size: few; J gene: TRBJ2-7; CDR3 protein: CASSLGTSGPYEQYF; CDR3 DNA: TGCGCCAGCAGCCTAGGGACTAGCGGGCCCTACGAGCAGTACTTC
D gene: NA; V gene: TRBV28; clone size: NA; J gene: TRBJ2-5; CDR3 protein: CASSSPETQYF; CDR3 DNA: TGTGCCAGCAGTTCTCCAGAGACCCAGTACTTC
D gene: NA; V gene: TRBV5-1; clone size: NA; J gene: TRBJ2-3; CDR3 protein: CASSPGGGLVADTQYF; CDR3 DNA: TGCGCCAGCAGCCCGGGGGGCGGACTAGTGGCAGATACGCAGTATTTT
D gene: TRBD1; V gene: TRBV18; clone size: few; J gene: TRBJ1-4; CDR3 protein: CASSRRDREGEKLFF; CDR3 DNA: TGTGCCAGCTCACGGCGGGACAGGGAAGGGGAAAAACTGTTTTTT
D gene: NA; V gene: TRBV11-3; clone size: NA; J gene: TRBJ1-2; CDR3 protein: CASRQGVGGYTF; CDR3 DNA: TGTGCCAGCAGACAGGGAGTGGGTGGCTACACCTTC
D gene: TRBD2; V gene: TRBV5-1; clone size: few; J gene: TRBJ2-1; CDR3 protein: CASSPSGGPSNEQFF; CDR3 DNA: TGCGCCAGCAGCCCTAGCGGGGGGCCATCCAATGAGCAGTTCTTC
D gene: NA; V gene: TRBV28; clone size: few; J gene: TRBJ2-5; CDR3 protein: CASTIGGQGAQETQYF; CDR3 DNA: TGTGCCAGCACCATCGGGGGGCAGGGGGCCCAAGAGACCCAGTACTTC
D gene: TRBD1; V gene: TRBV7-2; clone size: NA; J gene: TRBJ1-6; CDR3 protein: CASSFRDSSPLHF; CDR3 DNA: TGTGCCAGCAGCTTTAGGGACAGTTCACCCCTCCACTTT
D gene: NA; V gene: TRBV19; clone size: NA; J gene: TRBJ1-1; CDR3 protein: CATGQTKNTEAFF; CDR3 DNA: TGTGCCACCGGACAGACCAAGAACACTGAAGCTTTCTTT
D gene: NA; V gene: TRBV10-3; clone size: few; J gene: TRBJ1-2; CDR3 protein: CATTDSKSYGYTF; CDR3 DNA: TGTGCCACCACGGACAGCAAAAGTTATGGCTACACCTTC
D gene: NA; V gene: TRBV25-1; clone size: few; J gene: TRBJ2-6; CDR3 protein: CASSESHGSGANVLTF; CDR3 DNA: TGTGCCAGCAGTGAATCTCACGGCTCTGGGGCCAACGTCCTGACTTTC
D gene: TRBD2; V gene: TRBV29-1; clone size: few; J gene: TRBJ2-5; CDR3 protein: CSVRLAGVETQYF; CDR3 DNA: TGCAGCGTTCGACTAGCGGGAGTGGAGACCCAGTACTTC
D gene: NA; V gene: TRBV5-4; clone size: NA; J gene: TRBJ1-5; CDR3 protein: CASSTRGQPQHF; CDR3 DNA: TGTGCCAGCAGCACCAGGGGTCAGCCCCAGCATTTT
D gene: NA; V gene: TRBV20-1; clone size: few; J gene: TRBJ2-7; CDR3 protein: CSADPGGRQYF; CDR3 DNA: TGCAGTGCAGACCCCGGGGGGCGGCAGTACTTC
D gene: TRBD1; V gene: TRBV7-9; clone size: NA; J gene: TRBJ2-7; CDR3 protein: CASSHWDRGLVEQYF; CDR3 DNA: TGTGCCAGCAGCCACTGGGACAGGGGGCTCGTCGAGCAGTACTTC
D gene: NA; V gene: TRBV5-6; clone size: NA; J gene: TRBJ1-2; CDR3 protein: CASSFRWRGGGYTF; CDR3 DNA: TGTGCCAGCAGCTTTCGGTGGAGGGGCGGAGGCTACACCTTC
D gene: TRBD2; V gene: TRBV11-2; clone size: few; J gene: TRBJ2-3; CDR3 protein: CASSQGLVVDTQYF; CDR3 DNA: TGTGCCAGCAGCCAGGGACTAGTAGTAGATACGCAGTATTTT
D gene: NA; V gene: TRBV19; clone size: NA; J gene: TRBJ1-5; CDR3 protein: CASSIGATGAQPQHF; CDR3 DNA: TGTGCCAGTAGTATTGGCGCCACGGGAGCGCAGCCCCAGCATTTT
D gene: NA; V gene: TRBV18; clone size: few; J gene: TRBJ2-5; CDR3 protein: CASSGGSQETQYF; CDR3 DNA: TGTGCCAGTTCCGGCGGATCCCAAGAGACCCAGTACTTC
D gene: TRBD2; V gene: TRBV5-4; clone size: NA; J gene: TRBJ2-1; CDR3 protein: CASSRLAGSLNEQFF; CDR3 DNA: TGTGCCAGCAGCCGACTAGCGGGGAGTCTCAATGAGCAGTTCTTC
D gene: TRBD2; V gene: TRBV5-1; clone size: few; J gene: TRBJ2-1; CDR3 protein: CASRLAEYNEQFF; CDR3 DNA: TGCGCCAGCAGACTAGCGGAATACAATGAGCAGTTCTTC
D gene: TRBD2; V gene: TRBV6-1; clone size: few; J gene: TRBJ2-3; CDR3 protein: CASKTSGTGTDTQYF; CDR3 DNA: TGTGCCAGCAAGACTAGCGGGACCGGGACAGATACGCAGTATTTT
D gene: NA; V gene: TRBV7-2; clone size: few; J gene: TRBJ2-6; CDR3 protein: CASSSVGGANVLTF; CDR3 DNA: TGTGCCAGCAGCTCAGTTGGTGGGGCCAACGTCCTGACTTTC
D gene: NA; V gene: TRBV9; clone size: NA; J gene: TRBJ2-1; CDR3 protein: CASRLGEVDHEQFF; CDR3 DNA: TGTGCCAGCAGGTTAGGTGAGGTCGACCATGAGCAGTTCTTC
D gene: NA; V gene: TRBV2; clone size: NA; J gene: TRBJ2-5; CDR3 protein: CASSEGHTETQYF; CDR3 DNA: TGTGCCAGCAGTGAGGGCCATACAGAGACCCAGTACTTC